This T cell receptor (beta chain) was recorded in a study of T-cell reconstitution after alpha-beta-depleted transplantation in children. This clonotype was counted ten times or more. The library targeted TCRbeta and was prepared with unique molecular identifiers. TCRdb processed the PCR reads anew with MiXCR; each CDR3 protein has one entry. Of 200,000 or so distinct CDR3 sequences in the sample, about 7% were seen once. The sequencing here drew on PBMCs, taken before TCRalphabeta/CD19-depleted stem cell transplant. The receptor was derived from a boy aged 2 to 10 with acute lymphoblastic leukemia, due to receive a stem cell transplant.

CDR3 region: CSVWSQQDLNTEAFF. The CDR3 DNA sequence: TGCAGCGTTTGGTCGCAACAGGACTTGAACACTGAAGCTTTCTTT. The chain is built from TRBV29-1 and TRBJ1-1; a weak D match, TRBD1 (5 bases). CDR1 and CDR2 (germline): SQVTM, ANQGSEA. The CDR3 extends over 15 amino acids. The ends were cut back, 5 bases at V and 0 bases at J, with 16 bases in the middle.